The 28 T cell receptor beta chains reported below all come from one sample, sequenced in a study of blood T cell repertoires in COVID-19. Only in-frame clones appear in the TCRdb table, and some are missing; sequencing was by immunoSEQ multiplex PCR. The sample contains about 140,000 clones, around 84% of which appear only once. The sample taken for sequencing was peripheral blood. These receptor sequences come from a human donor in a cohort sampled during active COVID-19.

The chain has TRBV29-1 and TRBJ1-4; no clear D. CDR1 and CDR2 from the germline V gene are SQVTM and ANQGSEA. The length of the CDR3 is 16 residues. Trimming left V 2 bases short and J 3 bases short, with 16 bases between. The CDR3: CSVENAARGSNEKLFF. The CDR3 DNA reads as TGCAGCGTTGAAAATGCGGCCCGGGGTTCTAATGAAAAACTGTTTTTT. Using reference TRBV29-1 and TRBJ1-4 for the parts outside the CDR3, the full variable domain is SAVISQKPSRDICQRGTSLTIQCQVDSQVTMMFWYRQQPGQSLTLIATANQGSEATYESGFVIDKFPISRPNLTFSTLTVSNMSPEDSSIYLCSVENAARGSNEKLFFGSGTQLSVL.

This rearrangement joins TRBV7-9 to TRBJ2-7, with D uncertain. The germline gives CDR1 SEHNR, CDR2 FQNEAQ (reference sequence). V lost 2 bases to trimming and J lost 2 bases, with 16 bases between them. The length of the CDR3 is 16 residues. The CDR3 loop is CASSLSTERRAYEQYF. CDR3 nucleotide sequence: TGTGCCAGCAGCTTATCCACCGAAAGACGGGCCTACGAGCAGTACTTC.

The chain carries TRBV19 and TRBJ2-7; 7 bases map to TRBD1. V lost 5 bases and J lost 1; bases outside the gene matches: 8. This CDR3 region has 15 residues. The germline V gene encodes CDR1 LNHDA and CDR2 SQIVND (reference sequence). The chain's CDR3 is CASSVTPGQSYEQYF. DNA of the CDR3: TGTGCCAGTAGTGTGACTCCGGGACAGTCCTACGAGCAGTACTTC.

The rearrangement joins TRBV11-2 to TRBJ1-3, with D possibly TRBD1 on 5 matching bases. The length of the CDR3 is 14 residues. Germline CDR1 reads SGHAT; CDR2 reads FQNNGV. The V gene lost 4 bases and the J gene lost 0 bases, with 7 bases spanning the gap. CDR3 nucleotides: TGTGCCAGCAGCTCGACAGCCTCTGGAAACACCATATATTTT. It encodes CASSSTASGNTIYF.

This rearrangement joins TRBV19 to TRBJ2-2; 10 bases fit TRBD1. V was clipped by 10 bases and J by 6 bases; unmatched bases: 8. CDR1 and CDR2 from the germline V gene are LNHDA and SQIVND (reference sequence). The CDR3 length is 14 residues. The CDR3 loop is CATSGQGISGELFF. In DNA form, the CDR3 reads TGTGCCACTTCGGGACAGGGGATATCCGGGGAGCTGTTTTTT.

The V call is TRBV6-1, the J call TRBJ1-2; D is unresolved. The CDR3 spans 14 residues. CDR1 and CDR2 (germline): MNHNS, SASEGT. Trimming cost V 2 bases and J 4 bases, with 11 bases left between them. The CDR3 sequence: CASSEWELGYGYTF. The CDR3 DNA is TGTGCCAGCAGTGAATGGGAGTTGGGCTATGGCTACACCTTC.

The CDR3 region is CASSVQGGELFF. As DNA, the CDR3 is TGTGCCAGCAGCGTACAGGGTGGGGAGCTGTTTTTT. The chain combines TRBV9 with TRBJ2-2; perhaps TRBD1 as D (5 bases). This CDR3 is built from 12 residues. Germline CDR1 and CDR2: SGDLS and YYNGEE. The V and J ends lost 1 base and 8 bases respectively, with 6 bases between them.

The gene calls are TRBV6-6 and TRBJ1-4, with 7 positions matching TRBD1. The CDR3 contains 13 residues. Losses at the gene ends were 6 bases for V and 5 bases for J; bases not matched to a gene: 3. Per germline, CDR1 MNHNY and CDR2 SVGAGI (reference sequence). The CDR3 nucleotides read TGTGCCAGCAGGGGCAGGGGGAATGAAAAACTGTTTTTT. It yields the protein CASRGRGNEKLFF.

The chain has TRBV23-1 and TRBJ1-4; tentative D call: TRBD1 (5 bases). TRBV23-1 is designated an ORF whose function remains uncertain. V lost 2 bases, J lost 5 bases, and 15 bases lay in between. The CDR3 sequence is 16 residues long. In DNA, the CDR3 is TGCGCCAGCAGTCAACCCGGCGGGACCGAAAATGAAAAACTGTTTTTT. This codes for CASSQPGGTENEKLFF.

The chain joins TRBV27 to TRBJ2-2; D remains ambiguous. This CDR3 is built from 15 residues. V was clipped by 4 bases and J by 0 bases, with 9 bases between them. Germline V lookup: CDR1 MNHEY, CDR2 SMNVEV (reference sequence). The CDR3 reads CASSWQVPNTGELFF. The CDR3 coding sequence is TGTGCCAGCAGTTGGCAGGTCCCGAACACCGGGGAGCTGTTTTTT.

The chain couples TRBV7-9 to TRBJ2-7, with no clear D. CDR3 length: 14 residues. V was pared by 4 bases and J by 1 base, with 11 bases between. Germline V CDR1 and CDR2: SEHNR, FQNEAQ (reference sequence). CDR3: CASSSDSISYEQYF. CDR3 DNA: TGTGCCAGCAGCTCCGATAGCATTTCCTACGAGCAGTACTTC.

This clone was picked up one time. The V and J genes are TRBV9 and TRBJ2-7; 10 bases fit TRBD2. V was clipped by 4 bases and J by 6 bases; unmatched bases: 10. CDR3 length: 15 amino acids. Germline lookup yields CDR1 SGDLS and CDR2 YYNGEE. The CDR3 DNA is TGTGCCAGCAGCCTACAGGGGGTAGCGGGAGGCGAGCAGTACTTC. Protein sequence: CASSLQGVAGGEQYF.

This clone was counted only a few times. This chain joins TRBV7-9 and TRBJ2-5; D is unclear. V was shortened by 5 bases and J by 2 bases, with 6 bases between the two germline ends. The CDR3 is 12 amino acids. Germline CDR1 SEHNR, CDR2 FQNEAQ (reference sequence). As DNA, the CDR3 is TGTGCCAGCAGCCTACCGCAAGAGACCCAGTACTTC. Translation gives CASSLPQETQYF.

V and J are TRBV2 and TRBJ1-2; possibly TRBD1 for D (6 bases). Deletions cut 5 bases from V and 4 bases from J, with 17 bases between. There are 15 residues in the CDR3. Germline lookup yields CDR1 SNHLY and CDR2 FYNNEI. In nucleotides, the CDR3 is TGTGCCAGCAGTCCAGACAGGCAAAGAGGCTATGGCTACACCTTC. Translation gives CASSPDRQRGYGYTF. The variable domain in full, with the rest retrieved from reference TRBV2 and TRBJ1-2, is EPEVTQTPSHQVTQMGQEVILRCVPISNHLYFYWYRQILGQKVEFLVSFYNNEISEKSEIFDDQFSVERPDGSNFTLKIRSTKLEDSAMYFCASSPDRQRGYGYTFGSGTRLTVV.

This chain links TRBV28 with TRBJ2-1; TRBD2 matches 11 bases. The ends lost 4 bases at V and 4 bases at J; junction bases unmatched: 3. There are 15 residues in the CDR3. CDR1 is MDHEN and CDR2 is SYDVKM in the germline V gene. CDR3 DNA: TGTGCCAGCAGTTCTCCTAGCGGGAGGTACAATGAGCAGTTCTTC. Translating gives CASSSPSGRYNEQFF.

This clone has only one observation. The rearrangement uses TRBV4-2 and TRBJ2-2, with D possibly TRBD2 on 5 matching bases. The CDR3 contains 17 residues. Germline values: CDR1 LGHNA, CDR2 YNFKEQ. Trimming removed 0 bases at V and 3 bases at J, with 14 bases between. The CDR3 loop reads CASSQDGSGFYTGELFF. The DNA for the CDR3 is TGTGCCAGCAGCCAAGATGGAAGCGGTTTTTACACCGGGGAGCTGTTTTTT.

The chain has TRBV2 and TRBJ1-2; D gene ambiguous. Germline V gene data show CDR1 as SNHLY and CDR2 as FYNNEI. Trimming removed 5 bases from V and 1 base from J, with 17 bases in between. CDR3 length equals 16 residues. As DNA, the CDR3 is TGTGCCAGCAGTCCGCCGGGGTCTCGGAATAACTATGGCTACACCTTC. Its protein product is CASSPPGSRNNYGYTF.

The CDR3 nucleotides are TGTGCCAGCAGCTTGGTTGGGACAGGGGGTCCCTTCTATGGCTACACCTTC. Protein sequence: CASSLVGTGGPFYGYTF. The chain employs TRBV5-4 and TRBJ1-2, with TRBD1 matching over 11 bases. From germline, CDR1 is SGHNT and CDR2 YYREEE (reference sequence). The V segment lost 0 bases and the J segment 4 bases; nucleotides outside the gene matches: 8. The CDR3 is 17 residues long.

This rearrangement joins TRBV19 to TRBJ2-1; 9 bases map to TRBD2. This CDR3 has 15 amino acids. Unmatched junction bases numbered 9, after V lost 5 bases and J lost 7 bases. Germline CDR1 reads LNHDA; CDR2 reads SQIVND (reference sequence). The CDR3 bases are TGTGCCAGTAGTCCACAAGGGACTAGCATAAATGAGCAGTTCTTC. Translated: CASSPQGTSINEQFF.

V gene TRBV3-1 (or the pseudogene TRBV3-2) combines with J gene TRBJ2-3; 10 bases fit TRBD2. V dropped 5 bases and J dropped 6; count of bases not matched to a gene: 5. The V gene's germline CDR1 is LGHDT and CDR2 YNNKEL (reference sequence). This CDR3 region has 14 residues. The CDR3 coding sequence is TGTGCCAGCAGCGAGCGGGGGGGATCGGATACGCAGTATTTT. Protein: CASSERGGSDTQYF.

The CDR3 DNA is TGTGCCAGCACCTTATCGACAGGTCAAGAGACCCAGTACTTC. This encodes CASTLSTGQETQYF. The chain has TRBV28 and TRBJ2-5; D may be TRBD1 (6 bases). Looked up from germline, CDR1 is MDHEN and CDR2 is SYDVKM. The germline V and J ends were trimmed by 7 bases and 2 bases, with 14 bases remaining between them. CDR3 length: 14 residues.

This chain links TRBV24-1 with TRBJ1-1; 9 positions match TRBD1. The CDR3 sequence is 14 residues long. Germline V gives CDR1 KGHDR, CDR2 SFDVKD. J was trimmed by 7 bases and V by 7 bases; bases with no gene match: 9. CDR3 sequence reads: CATRETGGSSEAFF. Written as DNA, the CDR3 is TGTGCCACCAGGGAAACAGGGGGCTCAAGTGAAGCTTTCTTT.

The sample holds one count of this clone. The V gene is TRBV28, the J gene TRBJ2-1; 7 bases agree with TRBD2. Losses at the gene ends were 6 bases for V and 2 bases for J; bases not matched to a gene: 22. This CDR3 region has 20 residues. CDR1 is MDHEN, CDR2 SYDVKM, per germline. The DNA for the CDR3 is TGTGCCAGCAGACCGGGAGGACTAGGTCCCTCGTCGGGGACCTACAATGAGCAGTTCTTC. Encoded protein: CASRPGGLGPSSGTYNEQFF. Looking up the rest from reference TRBV28 and TRBJ2-1 gives the full variable domain: DVKVTQSSRYLVKRTGEKVFLECVQDMDHENMFWYRQDPGLGLRLIYFSYDVKMKEKGDIPEGYSVSREKKERFSLILESASTNQTSMYLCASRPGGLGPSSGTYNEQFFGPGTRLTVL.

This clone was detected only a few times. The rearrangement joins TRBV5-1 to TRBJ1-2, with 8 bases identical to TRBD1. The CDR3 sequence is 12 residues long. Unmatched junction bases numbered 2, after V lost 4 bases and J lost 6 bases. The V gene's germline CDR1 is SGHRS and CDR2 YFSETQ. The CDR3: CASSPDRDGYTF. The DNA for the CDR3 is TGCGCCAGCAGCCCGGACAGGGATGGCTACACCTTC.

The V call is TRBV9, the J call TRBJ2-1; 10 nucleotides align to TRBD2. The germline V gene has CDR1 SGDLS and CDR2 YYNGEE. This CDR3 spans 14 amino acids. Unmatched junction bases numbered 4, after V lost 2 bases and J lost 8 bases. The CDR3 nucleotides are TGTGCCAGCAGCGTTGGTAGCGGGGGGTATGAGCAGTTCTTC. It specifies CASSVGSGGYEQFF.

The chain is built from TRBV29-1 and TRBJ2-7; TRBD2 is a possible D gene (5 bases). V was clipped by 1 base and J by 5 bases, with 9 bases between them. This CDR3 region has 12 residues. Per the germline V gene, CDR1 is SQVTM and CDR2 is ANQGSEA. In nucleotides, the CDR3 is TGCAGCGTTGAAGCGAGTAGCGACGAGCAGTACTTC. Translation: CSVEASSDEQYF.

This clone has only a few counts. The chain combines TRBV19 with TRBJ1-1; D remains unclear. This CDR3 contains 11 residues. Germline-derived CDR1 and CDR2 are LNHDA and SQIVND (reference sequence). V was trimmed by 7 bases and J by 0 bases, leaving 3 bases between them. The CDR3 coding sequence is TGTGCCAGTAACTTGAACACTGAAGCTTTCTTT. Protein product: CASNLNTEAFF.

This rearrangement joins TRBV7-9 to TRBJ2-1, with 7 bases matching TRBD2. J lost 6 bases, V lost 4 bases, and 6 bases had no gene match. CDR3 length: 14 residues. Per germline, CDR1 SEHNR and CDR2 FQNEAQ (reference sequence). CDR3 sequence (DNA): TGTGCCAGCAGCTACGGACTAGGGCCCAATGAGCAGTTCTTC. The encoded protein is CASSYGLGPNEQFF.